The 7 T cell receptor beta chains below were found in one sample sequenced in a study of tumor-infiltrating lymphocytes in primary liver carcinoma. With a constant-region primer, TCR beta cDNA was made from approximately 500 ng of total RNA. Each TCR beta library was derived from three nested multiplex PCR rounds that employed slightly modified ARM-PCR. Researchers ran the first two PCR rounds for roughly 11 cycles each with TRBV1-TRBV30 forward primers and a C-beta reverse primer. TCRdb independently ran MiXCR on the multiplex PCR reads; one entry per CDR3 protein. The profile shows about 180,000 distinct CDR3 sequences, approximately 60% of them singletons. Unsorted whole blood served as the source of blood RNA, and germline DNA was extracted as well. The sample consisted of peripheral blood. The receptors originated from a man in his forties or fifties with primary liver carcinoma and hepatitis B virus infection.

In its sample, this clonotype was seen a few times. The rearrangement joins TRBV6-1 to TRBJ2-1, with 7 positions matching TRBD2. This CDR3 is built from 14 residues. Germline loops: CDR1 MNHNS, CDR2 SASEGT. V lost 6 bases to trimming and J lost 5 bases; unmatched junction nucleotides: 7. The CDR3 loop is CASSPGLQNNEQFF. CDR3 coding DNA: TGTGCCAGCAGCCCGGGACTACAAAACAATGAGCAGTTCTTC.

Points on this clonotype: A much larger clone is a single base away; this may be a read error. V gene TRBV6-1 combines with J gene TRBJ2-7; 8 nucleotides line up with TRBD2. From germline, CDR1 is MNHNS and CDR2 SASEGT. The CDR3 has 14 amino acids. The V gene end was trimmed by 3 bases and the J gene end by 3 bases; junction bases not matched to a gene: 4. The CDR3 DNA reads TGTGCCAGCAGTGAGCGGGAGGATTACTACGAGCAGTACTTC. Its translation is CASSEREDYYEQYF.

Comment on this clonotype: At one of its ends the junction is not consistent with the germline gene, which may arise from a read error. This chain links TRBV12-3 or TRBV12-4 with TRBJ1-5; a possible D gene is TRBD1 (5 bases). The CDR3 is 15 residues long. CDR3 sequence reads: CSSSPTGNSNQPQHF. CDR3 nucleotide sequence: TGTTCCAGCAGTCCTACAGGAAATAGCAATCAGCCCCAGCATTTT.

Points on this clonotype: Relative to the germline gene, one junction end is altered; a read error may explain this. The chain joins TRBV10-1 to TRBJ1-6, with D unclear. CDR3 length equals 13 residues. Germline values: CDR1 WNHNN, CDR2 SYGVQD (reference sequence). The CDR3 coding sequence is TGCGCCAACAGTGAAGATTATAATTCACCCCTCCACTTT. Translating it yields CANSEDYNSPLHF.

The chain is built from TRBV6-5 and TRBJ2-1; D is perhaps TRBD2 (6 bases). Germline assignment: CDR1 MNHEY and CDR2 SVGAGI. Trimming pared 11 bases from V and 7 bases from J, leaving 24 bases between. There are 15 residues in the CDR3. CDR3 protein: CAAGPGLARVNEQFF. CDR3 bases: TGTGCCGCCGGGCCAGGCCTAGCGAGAGTGAATGAGCAGTTCTTC.

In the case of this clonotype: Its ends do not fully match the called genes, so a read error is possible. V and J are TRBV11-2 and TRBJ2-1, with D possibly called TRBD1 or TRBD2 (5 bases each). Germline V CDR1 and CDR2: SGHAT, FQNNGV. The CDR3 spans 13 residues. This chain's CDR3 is CDSSLEGRTEQFF. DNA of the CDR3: TGTGACAGCAGCCTAGAGGGGAGAACTGAGCAGTTCTTC.

The chain's CDR3 is CSASPLSADFTDTQYF. CDR3 bases: TGCAGCGCCAGCCCGCTATCGGCTGATTTCACAGATACGCAGTATTTT. J is TRBJ2-3 and V is TRBV29-1, with D unresolved. V lost 7 bases and J 2 bases, leaving 22 bases between the germline ends. Germline CDR1 SQVTM, CDR2 ANQGSEA. The CDR3 is 16 residues long.